This is a list of T cell receptor beta chains from one sample in a study of blood T cell repertoires in COVID-19. TCRdb's copy holds only in-frame clones and misses some; the assay was immunoSEQ multiplex PCR. The sample gives about 350,000 clones, around nine tenths of which show up once; 0.85% to 1.3% is in the top ten. Sequencing was done on a sample of PBMCs or T cells enriched from blood (not recorded which). The receptors stem from a woman aged 25-40 years who had been exposed to COVID-19. CDR3s include the opening cysteine and the closing phenylalanine or tryptophan. A D gene is named only where the DNA matches it firmly. Expanded clones get a size class; other rows say once, few or many, or leave the size out.

j_call,d_call,v_call,clone_size,cdr3_nt,cdr3_aa
TRBJ2-1,TRBD2,TRBV3-1/TRBV3-2,NA,TGTGCCAGCAGCCTGACTAGCGGGAGGAATGAGCAGTTCTTC,CASSLTSGRNEQFF
TRBJ1-1,NA,TRBV6-5,NA,TGTGCCAGCCGGTGGAACACTGAAGCTTTCTTT,CASRWNTEAFF
TRBJ2-7,NA,TRBV27,NA,TGTGCCAGCAGCAGATCCATAGCGGTACGGAGTTTGGAGCAGTACTTC,CASSRSIAVRSLEQYF
TRBJ2-7,TRBD2,TRBV9,NA,TGTGCCAGCAGCGCCACGGGGACTAGTCGCTACGAGCAGTACTTC,CASSATGTSRYEQYF
TRBJ1-1,NA,TRBV7-9,NA,TGTGCCAGCAGCTTTTCGGGGGCCGGGGGGACTGAAGCTTTCTTT,CASSFSGAGGTEAFF
TRBJ1-2,TRBD1,TRBV5-6,NA,TGTGCCAGCAGCCGGATTATGTTTACAGGGGATGGCTACACCTTC,CASSRIMFTGDGYTF
TRBJ2-7,TRBD1,TRBV6-1,few,TGTGCCAGCAGTGAAGGGACAGGGGGCTACGAGCAGTACTTC,CASSEGTGGYEQYF
TRBJ2-5,TRBD1,TRBV5-1,NA,TGCGCCAGCAGCTACCCAGGGGGAGAGACCCAGTACTTC,CASSYPGGETQYF
TRBJ1-5,NA,TRBV28,NA,TGTGCCAGCAGTAGTCTCGGGACAAATCAGCCCCAGCATTTT,CASSSLGTNQPQHF
TRBJ2-7,NA,TRBV4-2,once,TGTGCCAGCAGCCAAGTTGGGGGGGCCGCTCTTTCAAGATACGAGCAGTACTTC,CASSQVGGAALSRYEQYF
TRBJ2-1,TRBD1,TRBV24-1,once,TGTGCCACCAGTGAGCACGGACAGGGGATAGGCAATGAGCAGTTCTTC,CATSEHGQGIGNEQFF
TRBJ2-7,NA,TRBV7-9,NA,TGTGCCAGCAGCGTTACCTACGAGCAGTACTTC,CASSVTYEQYF
TRBJ2-7,NA,TRBV5-8,once,TGTGCCAGCAGACCCGGACTTTTAAGCTCCTACGAGCAGTACTTC,CASRPGLLSSYEQYF
TRBJ2-7,TRBD2,TRBV20-1,NA,TGCAGTGCTAGTCCAGGACTAGCGGCGGGTTACGAGCAGTACTTC,CSASPGLAAGYEQYF
TRBJ2-3,NA,TRBV9,NA,TGTGCCAGCAGCGTACGGTGGGGCGGCCTCACAGATACGCAGTATTTT,CASSVRWGGLTDTQYF
TRBJ1-5,NA,TRBV20-1,NA,TGCAGTGCTAGTGGAGCGACCAGGGAAGTCAATCAGCCCCAGCATTTT,CSASGATREVNQPQHF
TRBJ1-4,NA,TRBV29-1,NA,TGCAGCGTTGAAGACAGGGTAGGAGAAAAACTGTTTTTT,CSVEDRVGEKLFF
TRBJ1-1,NA,TRBV27,NA,TGTGCCAGCAGTTTAGATGTACGGGGGTTTGGAGCTTTCTTT,CASSLDVRGFGAFF
TRBJ1-5,TRBD1,TRBV5-6,NA,TGTGCCAGCAGCTCCGGGGACAGGGGAAGGGATCAGCCCCAGCATTTT,CASSSGDRGRDQPQHF
TRBJ2-7,NA,TRBV28,NA,TGTGCCAGCAGTTTCACCTCGGACAAACGCTCCTACGAGCAGTACTTC,CASSFTSDKRSYEQYF
TRBJ2-5,TRBD2,TRBV29-1,NA,TGCAGCGTTGGAGGGACTAGCGGGAGAGAGACCCAGTACTTC,CSVGGTSGRETQYF
TRBJ2-5,TRBD1,TRBV29-1,once,TGCAGCGTTACGGGACAGGGGATTGGCGAGACCCAGTACTTC,CSVTGQGIGETQYF
TRBJ2-1,TRBD2,TRBV19,NA,TGTGCCAGTAGTAGGACTAGCAATGAGCAGTTCTTC,CASSRTSNEQFF
TRBJ1-1,NA,TRBV7-3,NA,TGTGCCAGCAGCCTAGACTTCGGTACTGAAGCTTTCTTT,CASSLDFGTEAFF
TRBJ2-5,NA,TRBV24-1,NA,TGTGCCACCAGTGATCCTGGGGGCCCGCGTCAAGAGACCCAGTACTTC,CATSDPGGPRQETQYF
TRBJ1-4,NA,TRBV19,NA,TGTGCCAGTAGTATTCCCGCTAATGAAAAACTGTTTTTT,CASSIPANEKLFF
TRBJ2-1,TRBD1,TRBV28,NA,TGTGCCAGCAGCACCGGGACAGGGGGCAATGAGCAGTTCTTC,CASSTGTGGNEQFF
TRBJ1-1,TRBD1,TRBV19,NA,TGTGCCAGTAGTATAGGGGGACAGTTGAACACTGAAGCTTTCTTT,CASSIGGQLNTEAFF
TRBJ1-4,NA,TRBV4-2,NA,TGTGCCAGCAGCCAAGACGCCAGGGCGGAAAAACTGTTTTTT,CASSQDARAEKLFF
TRBJ2-5,NA,TRBV3-1/TRBV3-2,NA,TGTGCCAGCAGCCAAGGTCGAGGGAATGGGGAGACCCAGTACTTC,CASSQGRGNGETQYF
TRBJ1-2,TRBD1,TRBV27,NA,TGTGCCAGCAGACCGACAGGGACGGACTATGGCTACACCTTC,CASRPTGTDYGYTF
TRBJ2-6,TRBD1,TRBV7-6,NA,TGTGCCAGCAGCAAAAAATGGGGACAGGGGGCGAACGGGGCCAACGTCCTGACTTTC,CASSKKWGQGANGANVLTF